The present entry profiles one T cell receptor (beta chain) with its context. This entry is derived from a study of blood T cell repertoires in COVID-19. Across the study: Some COVID-19 samples were acute and others convalescent; all came from the United States, Italy and Spain. T cells, B-cell-depleted T cells, or PBMCs supplied cDNA or gDNA.

Original processing methods: Amplification with reference gene primers provided the estimates of nucleated cell counts. Generated by immunoSEQ multiplex PCR, the TCRdb table keeps only in-frame clones and is missing some. That table furnishes V, J and clone size, whereas the DNA furnished D and trimming. This table holds about 200,000 clones, approximately 87% found once. Germline CDR1 reads MDHEN; CDR2 reads SYDVKM. This CDR3 has 18 residues. V was shortened by 6 bases and J by 3 bases, with 23 bases between the two germline ends. What was sequenced was peripheral blood. The clonotype was recovered from a man in his 60s who had recovered from COVID-19. The rearrangement links TRBV28 to TRBJ1-4; D possibly corresponds to TRBD1 (5 bases). This CDR3 reads CASSPTVGGGLANEKLFF. The CDR3 nucleotides read TGTGCCAGCAGCCCCACCGTGGGGGGAGGTTTGGCTAATGAAAAACTGTTTTTT.